This TCR beta chain was sequenced in a study of response to subunit inactivated influenza vaccine. Per germline, CDR1 SGHRS and CDR2 YFSETQ. V was clipped by 3 bases and J by 9 bases; unmatched bases: 6. This CDR3 has 14 amino acids. One entry per CDR3 protein results from TCRdb running MiXCR on the RT-PCR reads. This table holds about 780,000 distinct CDR3 sequences, approximately 17% found once. With regard to this clonotype: Its antigen remains unknown.

Broader study findings: Researchers suggested that each seasonal influenza vaccination recruits few new T cells.

The sample consisted of PBMCs from blood, taken more than 4 days after vaccination. The clonotype was recovered from a middle-aged man who received an inactivated influenza vaccine. V usage is TRBV5-1 and J usage is TRBJ2-1; 10 nucleotides agree with TRBD1. CDR3 loop: CASSSETGGVEQFF. The CDR3 coding sequence is TGCGCCAGCAGCTCCGAGACAGGGGGCGTTGAGCAGTTCTTC.